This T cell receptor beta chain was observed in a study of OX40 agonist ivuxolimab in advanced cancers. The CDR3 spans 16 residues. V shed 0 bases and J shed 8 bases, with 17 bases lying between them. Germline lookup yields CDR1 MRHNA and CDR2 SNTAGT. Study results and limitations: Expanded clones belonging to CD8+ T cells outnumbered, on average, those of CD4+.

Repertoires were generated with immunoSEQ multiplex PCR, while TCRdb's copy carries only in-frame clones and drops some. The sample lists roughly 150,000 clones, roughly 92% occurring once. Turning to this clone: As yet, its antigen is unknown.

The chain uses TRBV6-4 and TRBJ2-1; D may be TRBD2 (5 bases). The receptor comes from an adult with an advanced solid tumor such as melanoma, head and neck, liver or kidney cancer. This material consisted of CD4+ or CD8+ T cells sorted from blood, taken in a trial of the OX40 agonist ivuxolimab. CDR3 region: CASSDSSMGVRDEQFF. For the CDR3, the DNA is TGTGCCAGCAGTGACTCTTCCATGGGAGTTAGGGATGAGCAGTTCTTC.